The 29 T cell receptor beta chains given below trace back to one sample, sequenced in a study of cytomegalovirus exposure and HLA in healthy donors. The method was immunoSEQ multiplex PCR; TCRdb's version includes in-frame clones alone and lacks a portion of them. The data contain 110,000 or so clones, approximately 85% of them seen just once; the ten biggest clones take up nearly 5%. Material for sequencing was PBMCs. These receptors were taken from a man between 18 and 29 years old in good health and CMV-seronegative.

The CDR3 region is CASSDQTDSYGYTF. The CDR3 region has the DNA TGTGCCAGCAGTGATCAGACTGACTCCTATGGCTACACCTTC. The chain couples TRBV7-2 to TRBJ1-2; no firm D call. V lost 6 bases to trimming and J lost 4 bases, with 15 bases between them. Looked up from germline, CDR1 is SGHTA and CDR2 is FQGNSA. This CDR3 comprises 14 residues.

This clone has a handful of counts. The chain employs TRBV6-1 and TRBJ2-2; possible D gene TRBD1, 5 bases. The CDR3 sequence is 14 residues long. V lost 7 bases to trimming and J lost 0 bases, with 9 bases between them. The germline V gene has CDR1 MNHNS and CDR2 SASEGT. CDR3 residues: CASILGPNTGELFF. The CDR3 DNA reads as TGTGCCAGCATCTTGGGGCCGAACACCGGGGAGCTGTTTTTT.

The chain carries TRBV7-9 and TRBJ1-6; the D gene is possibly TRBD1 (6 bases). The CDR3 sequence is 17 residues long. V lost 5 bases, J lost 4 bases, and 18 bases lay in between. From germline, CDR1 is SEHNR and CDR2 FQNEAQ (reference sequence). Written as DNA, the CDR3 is TGTGCCAGCAGCGAGGGGGGGACGGACGTTTATAATTCACCCCTCCACTTT. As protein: CASSEGGTDVYNSPLHF. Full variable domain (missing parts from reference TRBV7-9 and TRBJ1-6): DTGVSQNPRHKITKRGQNVTFRCDPISEHNRLYWYRQTLGQGPEFLTYFQNEAQLEKSRLLSDRFSAERPKGSFSTLEIQRTEQGDSAMYLCASSEGGTDVYNSPLHFGNGTRLTVT.

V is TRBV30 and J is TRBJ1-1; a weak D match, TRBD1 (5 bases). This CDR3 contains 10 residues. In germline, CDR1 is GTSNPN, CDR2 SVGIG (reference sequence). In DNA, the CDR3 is TGTGCTCACGGGGGCACTGAAGCTTTCTTT. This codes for CAHGGTEAFF.

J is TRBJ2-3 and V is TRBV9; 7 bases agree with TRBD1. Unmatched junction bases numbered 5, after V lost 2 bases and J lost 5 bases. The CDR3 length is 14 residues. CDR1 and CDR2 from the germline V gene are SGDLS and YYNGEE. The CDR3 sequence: CASSVLQGRDTQYF. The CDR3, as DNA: TGTGCCAGCAGCGTTCTACAGGGGCGAGATACGCAGTATTTT.

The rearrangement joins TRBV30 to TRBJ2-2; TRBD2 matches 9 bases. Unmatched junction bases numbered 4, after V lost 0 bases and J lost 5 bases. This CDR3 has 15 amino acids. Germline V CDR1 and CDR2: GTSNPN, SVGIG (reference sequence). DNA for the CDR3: TGTGCCTGGAGTGTGGCGGGGGGGAGAACCGGGGAGCTGTTTTTT. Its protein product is CAWSVAGGRTGELFF.

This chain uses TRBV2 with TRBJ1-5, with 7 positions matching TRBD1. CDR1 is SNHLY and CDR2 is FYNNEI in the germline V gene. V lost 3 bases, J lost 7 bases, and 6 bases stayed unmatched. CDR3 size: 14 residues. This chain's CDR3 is CASSEQGVGQPQHF. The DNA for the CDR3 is TGTGCCAGCAGTGAGCAGGGGGTGGGCCAGCCCCAGCATTTT.

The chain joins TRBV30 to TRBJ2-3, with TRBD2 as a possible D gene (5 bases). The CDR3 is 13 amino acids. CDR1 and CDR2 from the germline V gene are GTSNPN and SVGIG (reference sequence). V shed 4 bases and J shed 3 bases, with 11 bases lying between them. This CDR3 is CAWKERSTDTQYF. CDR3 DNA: TGTGCCTGGAAGGAGCGGTCGACAGATACGCAGTATTTT.

The CDR3 DNA is TGTGCCAGCAGCCTCATAACAGGGAAGGATACGCAGTATTTT. Protein sequence: CASSLITGKDTQYF. The chain employs TRBV5-4 and TRBJ2-3, with a weak D call TRBD1 (6 bases). The V gene's germline CDR1 is SGHNT and CDR2 YYREEE (reference sequence). The CDR3 runs to 14 residues. Trimming removed 4 bases at V and 6 bases at J, with 15 bases between.

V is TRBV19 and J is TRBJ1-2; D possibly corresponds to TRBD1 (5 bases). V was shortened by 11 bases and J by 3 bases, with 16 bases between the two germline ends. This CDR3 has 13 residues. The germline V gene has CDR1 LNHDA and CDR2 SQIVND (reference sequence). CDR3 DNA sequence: TGTGCCTGTGGCGGGGGTAACGACTATGGCTACACCTTC. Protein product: CACGGGNDYGYTF.

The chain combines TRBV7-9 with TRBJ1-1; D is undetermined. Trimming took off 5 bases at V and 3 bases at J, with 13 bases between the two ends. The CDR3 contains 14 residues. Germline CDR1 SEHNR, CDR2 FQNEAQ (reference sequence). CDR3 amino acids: CASSGQGSDTEAFF. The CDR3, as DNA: TGTGCCAGCAGCGGTCAAGGGAGCGACACTGAAGCTTTCTTT.

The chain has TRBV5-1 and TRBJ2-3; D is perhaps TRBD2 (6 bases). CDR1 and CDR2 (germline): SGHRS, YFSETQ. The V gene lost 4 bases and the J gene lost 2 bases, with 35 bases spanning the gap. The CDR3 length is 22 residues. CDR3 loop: CASSPEGVGGKPQQVVTDTQYF. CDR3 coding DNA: TGCGCCAGCAGCCCGGAAGGGGTCGGGGGAAAGCCCCAGCAAGTGGTCACAGATACGCAGTATTTT.

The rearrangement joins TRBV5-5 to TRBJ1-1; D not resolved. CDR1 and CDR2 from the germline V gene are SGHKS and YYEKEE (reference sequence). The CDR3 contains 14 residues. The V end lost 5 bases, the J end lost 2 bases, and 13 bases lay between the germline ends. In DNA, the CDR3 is TGTGCCAGCAGTCGGTCGAAGCCCAACACTGAAGCTTTCTTT. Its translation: CASSRSKPNTEAFF.

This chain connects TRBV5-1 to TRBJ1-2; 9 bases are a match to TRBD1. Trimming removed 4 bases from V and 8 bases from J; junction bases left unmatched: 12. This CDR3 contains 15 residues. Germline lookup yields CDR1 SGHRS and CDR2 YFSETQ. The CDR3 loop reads CASSTPPGQGVGYTF. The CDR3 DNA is TGCGCCAGCAGCACCCCACCGGGACAGGGTGTCGGCTACACCTTC.

CDR3 protein: CASSLVTGGPYGYTF. For the CDR3, the DNA is TGTGCCAGCAGCTTAGTTACAGGGGGCCCCTATGGCTACACCTTC. The chain employs TRBV7-9 and TRBJ1-2, with 9 bases fitting TRBD1. V lost 1 base to trimming and J lost 4 bases; unmatched junction nucleotides: 4. CDR1 SEHNR and CDR2 FQNEAQ come from the germline V gene (reference sequence). The CDR3 runs to 15 residues.

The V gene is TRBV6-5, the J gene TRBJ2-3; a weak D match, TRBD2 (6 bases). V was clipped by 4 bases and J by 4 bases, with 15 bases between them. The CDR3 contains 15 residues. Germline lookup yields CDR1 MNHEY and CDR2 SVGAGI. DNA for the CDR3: TGTGCCAGCAGTTCCCTCGGGACTCTTGCAGATACGCAGTATTTT. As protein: CASSSLGTLADTQYF.

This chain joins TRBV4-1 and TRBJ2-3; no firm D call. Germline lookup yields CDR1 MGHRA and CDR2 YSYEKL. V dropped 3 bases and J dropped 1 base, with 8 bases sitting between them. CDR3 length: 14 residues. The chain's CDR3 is CASSQLLRTDTQYF. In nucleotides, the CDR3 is TGCGCCAGCAGCCAGCTTCTACGCACAGATACGCAGTATTTT.

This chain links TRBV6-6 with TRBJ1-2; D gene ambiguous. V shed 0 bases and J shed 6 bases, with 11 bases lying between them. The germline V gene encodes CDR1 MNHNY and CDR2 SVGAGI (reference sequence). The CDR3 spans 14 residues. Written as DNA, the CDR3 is TGTGCCAGCAGTTACTCGACAAAACGTAATGGCTACACCTTC. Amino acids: CASSYSTKRNGYTF.

The CDR3 nucleotides read TGTGCCAGCAGTTACTCAGGACTAAATAACAATGAGCAGTTCTTC. Protein: CASSYSGLNNNEQFF. J is TRBJ2-1 and V is TRBV6-5; a weak D match, TRBD2 (6 bases). Germline CDR1 MNHEY, CDR2 SVGAGI. The CDR3 has 15 residues. The V end was cut by 0 bases, the J end by 5 bases, with 11 bases between.

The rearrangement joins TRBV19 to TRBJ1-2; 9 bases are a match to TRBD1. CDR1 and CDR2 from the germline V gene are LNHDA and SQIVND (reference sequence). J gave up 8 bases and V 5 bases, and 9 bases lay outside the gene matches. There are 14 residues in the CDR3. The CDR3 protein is CASSDPGTGIGYTF. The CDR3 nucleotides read TGTGCCAGTAGTGATCCCGGGACAGGGATCGGCTACACCTTC.

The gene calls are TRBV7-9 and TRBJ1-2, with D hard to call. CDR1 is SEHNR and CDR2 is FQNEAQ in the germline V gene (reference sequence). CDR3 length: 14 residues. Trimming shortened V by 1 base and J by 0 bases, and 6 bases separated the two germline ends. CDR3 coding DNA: TGTGCCAGCAGCTTAGGGCAGACTAACTATGGCTACACCTTC. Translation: CASSLGQTNYGYTF. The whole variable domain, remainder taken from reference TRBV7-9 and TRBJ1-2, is DTGVSQNPRHKITKRGQNVTFRCDPISEHNRLYWYRQTLGQGPEFLTYFQNEAQLEKSRLLSDRFSAERPKGSFSTLEIQRTEQGDSAMYLCASSLGQTNYGYTFGSGTRLTVV.

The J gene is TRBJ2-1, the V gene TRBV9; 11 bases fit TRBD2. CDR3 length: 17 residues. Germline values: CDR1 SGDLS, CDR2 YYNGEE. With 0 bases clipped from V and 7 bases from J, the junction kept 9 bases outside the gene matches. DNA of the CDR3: TGTGCCAGCAGCGTAGGTGCCCCTAGCGGGAGGAGGAATGAGCAGTTCTTC. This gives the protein CASSVGAPSGRRNEQFF.

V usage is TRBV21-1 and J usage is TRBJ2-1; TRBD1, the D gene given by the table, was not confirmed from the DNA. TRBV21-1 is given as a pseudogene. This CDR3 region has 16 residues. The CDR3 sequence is CASGWTGRSSYNEQFF. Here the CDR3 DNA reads TGTGCCAGCGGATGGACAGGGCGAAGTTCCTACAATGAGCAGTTCTTC.

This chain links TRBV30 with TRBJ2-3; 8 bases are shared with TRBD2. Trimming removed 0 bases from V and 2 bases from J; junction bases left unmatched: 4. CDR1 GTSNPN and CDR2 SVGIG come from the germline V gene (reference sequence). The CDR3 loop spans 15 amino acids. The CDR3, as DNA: TGTGCCTGGAGTGTAGAGCGGGGGTTCACAGATACGCAGTATTTT. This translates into CAWSVERGFTDTQYF.

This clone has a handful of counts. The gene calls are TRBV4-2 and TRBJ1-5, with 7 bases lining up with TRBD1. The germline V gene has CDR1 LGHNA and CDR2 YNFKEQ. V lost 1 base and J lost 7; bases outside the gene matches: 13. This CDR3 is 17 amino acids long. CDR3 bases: TGTGCCAGCAGCCAAGGGAGAGGGGGGCAGGGGGGACAGCCCCAGCATTTT. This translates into CASSQGRGGQGGQPQHF.

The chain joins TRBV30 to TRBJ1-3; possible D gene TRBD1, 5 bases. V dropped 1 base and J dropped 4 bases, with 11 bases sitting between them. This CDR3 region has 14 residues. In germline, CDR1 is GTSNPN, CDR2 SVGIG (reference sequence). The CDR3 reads CAWSGGAGGNTIYF. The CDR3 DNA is TGTGCCTGGAGTGGCGGGGCCGGAGGAAACACCATATATTTT. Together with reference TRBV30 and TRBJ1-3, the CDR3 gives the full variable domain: SQTIHQWPATLVQPVGSPLSLECTVEGTSNPNLYWYRQAAGRGLQLLFYSVGIGQISSEVPQNLSASRPQDRQFILSSKKLLLSDSGFYLCAWSGGAGGNTIYFGEGSWLTVV.

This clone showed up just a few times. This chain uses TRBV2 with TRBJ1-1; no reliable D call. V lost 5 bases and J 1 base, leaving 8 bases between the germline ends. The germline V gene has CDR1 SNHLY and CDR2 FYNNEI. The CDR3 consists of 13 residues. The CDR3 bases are TGTGCCAGCAGTTTCCGACAGAACACTGAAGCTTTCTTT. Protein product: CASSFRQNTEAFF.

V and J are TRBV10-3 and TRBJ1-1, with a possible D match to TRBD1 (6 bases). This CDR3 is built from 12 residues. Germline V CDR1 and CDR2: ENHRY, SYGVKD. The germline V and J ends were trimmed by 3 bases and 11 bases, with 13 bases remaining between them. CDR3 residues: CAISDPGGLAFF. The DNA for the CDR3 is TGTGCCATCAGTGATCCCGGGGGGCTTGCTTTCTTT.

CDR3 residues: CASSALGRDSLNYGYTF. DNA for the CDR3: TGTGCCAGCAGCGCGCTGGGCCGGGACAGCCTAAACTATGGCTACACCTTC. The chain is built from TRBV9 and TRBJ1-2; 7 nucleotides align to TRBD1. Trimming removed 3 bases from V and 2 bases from J; junction bases left unmatched: 13. CDR3 length equals 17 residues. Germline V gives CDR1 SGDLS, CDR2 YYNGEE.